The 23 T cell receptor beta chains listed next were all sequenced from one sample in a study of PD-1 blockade in classical Hodgkin lymphoma. Each and every patient relapsed after autologous stem cell transplantation, and patients got differing brentuximab vedotin exposure. Generated by immunoSEQ multiplex PCR, the TCRdb table keeps only in-frame clones and is missing some. The sample lists thousands of clones, about 74% occurring once. Source: peripheral blood mononuclear cells (PBMCs), taken at baseline. Every receptor here comes from a human donor with classical Hodgkin lymphoma.

The chain combines TRBV6-1 with TRBJ1-2, with TRBD1 matching 8 bases. Germline CDR1 reads MNHNS; CDR2 reads SASEGT. This CDR3 comprises 13 residues. The CDR3: CALGQGAGYGYTF. As DNA, the CDR3 is TGTGCTCTCGGACAGGGAGCGGGATATGGCTACACCTTC.

The rearrangement links TRBV29-1 to TRBJ2-2; 11 bases fit TRBD1. J was trimmed by 7 bases and V by 3 bases; bases with no gene match: 7. The CDR3 has 15 amino acids. CDR1 and CDR2 (germline): SQVTM, ANQGSEA. CDR3 coding DNA: TGCAGCGTTGAGTCCCGGGACAGGGGGAGCGGGGAGCTGTTTTTT. Protein sequence: CSVESRDRGSGELFF.

This chain joins TRBV10-2 and TRBJ2-7; TRBD1 might be the D (6 bases). V lost 3 bases and J lost 2, with 8 bases in between. CDR1 is WSHSY and CDR2 is SAAADI in the germline V gene. The CDR3 is 13 amino acids. The CDR3 reads CASSDHRAYEQYF. CDR3 nucleotide sequence: TGCGCCAGCAGTGATCACAGGGCCTACGAGCAGTACTTC.

This clone was detected once. This chain joins TRBV6-1 and TRBJ1-2; D not certain. V was cut by 3 bases and J by 4 bases, with 9 bases left in between. CDR1 and CDR2 (germline): MNHNS, SASEGT. CDR3 length equals 13 residues. CDR3 DNA: TGTGCCAGCAGTGACCTGGAGGGCTATGGCTACACCTTC. This sequence encodes CASSDLEGYGYTF.

The rearrangement links TRBV5-4 to TRBJ2-1; TRBD2 aligns across 7 bases. The CDR3 contains 14 residues. Germline V gives CDR1 SGHNT, CDR2 YYREEE (reference sequence). J lost 8 bases, V lost 0 bases, and 5 bases had no gene match. CDR3 sequence reads: CASSLGGGTDEQFF. CDR3 coding DNA: TGTGCCAGCAGCTTGGGCGGGGGTACAGATGAGCAGTTCTTC.

J is TRBJ1-3 and V is TRBV30; D unclear. This CDR3 comprises 13 residues. From germline, CDR1 is GTSNPN and CDR2 SVGIG (reference sequence). Trimming removed 1 base from V and 4 bases from J, with 8 bases in between. CDR3 loop: CAWSGIGGNTIYF. The CDR3 bases are TGTGCCTGGAGTGGTATAGGGGGAAACACCATATATTTT.

The chain couples TRBV27 to TRBJ2-2; 8 bases line up with TRBD2. There are 16 residues in the CDR3. Trimming took 6 bases from V and 4 from J; bases not matched to a gene: 10. Germline CDR1 reads MNHEY; CDR2 reads SMNVEV (reference sequence). The CDR3 sequence: CASRRVTGGTTGELFF. The CDR3 nucleotides are TGTGCCAGCAGAAGGGTGACGGGGGGGACCACCGGGGAGCTGTTTTTT.

The chain carries TRBV25-1 and TRBJ1-4; D is unclear. Trimming stripped 1 base from V and 3 bases from J, with 12 bases between. The CDR3 spans 16 residues. Per the germline V gene, CDR1 is MGHDK and CDR2 is SYGVNS. CDR3 nucleotides: TGTGCCAGCAGTGAATTCGGTCACAACTCTAATGAAAAACTGTTTTTT. Residues: CASSEFGHNSNEKLFF.

This clone appeared a few times. This chain uses TRBV5-1 with TRBJ1-2; 7 bases agree with TRBD1. Germline assignment: CDR1 SGHRS and CDR2 YFSETQ. The CDR3 totals 18 residues. Trimming removed 4 bases from V and 2 bases from J; junction bases left unmatched: 17. The DNA of the CDR3 is TGCGCCAGCAGCAGCCAACCGGGACAGACAACATCCAACTATGGCTACACCTTC. It translates to CASSSQPGQTTSNYGYTF.

CDR3 in DNA: TGTGCCAGCAGCTCCAACTCGGGAGCCGAGCAGTACTTC. Its protein is CASSSNSGAEQYF. This chain uses TRBV7-3 with TRBJ2-7, with D possibly matching TRBD2 (6 bases). The CDR3 loop spans 13 amino acids. The germline V gene encodes CDR1 SGHTA and CDR2 FQGTGA. The V and J ends lost 4 bases and 6 bases respectively, with 13 bases between them.

The rearrangement joins TRBV9 to TRBJ2-7; 10 nucleotides line up with TRBD1. The CDR3 totals 15 residues. Germline assignment: CDR1 SGDLS and CDR2 YYNGEE. V gave up 6 bases and J gave up 2 bases; unmatched junction bases: 8. CDR3 nucleotide sequence: TGTGCCAGCACCCGAGGAGGGACAGGGGCCTACGAGCAGTACTTC. Amino acid sequence: CASTRGGTGAYEQYF.

In regard to this clone: The same CDR3 is also encoded by other DNA sequences in this sample. The chain employs TRBV30 and TRBJ2-3; 9 nucleotides agree with TRBD2. This CDR3 comprises 16 residues. V lost 0 bases, J lost 0 bases, and 4 bases stayed unmatched. Germline-derived CDR1 and CDR2 are GTSNPN and SVGIG (reference sequence). This chain's CDR3 is CAWSVRTSGSTDTQYF. As DNA, the CDR3 is TGTGCCTGGAGTGTACGTACTAGCGGGAGCACAGATACGCAGTATTTT.

The chain has TRBV7-9 and TRBJ1-1; no definite D call. There are 11 residues in the CDR3. CDR1 is SEHNR and CDR2 is FQNEAQ in the germline V gene (reference sequence). V was clipped by 4 bases and J by 9 bases, with 9 bases between them. Here the CDR3 reads CASSSRTKAFF. Written as DNA, the CDR3 is TGTGCCAGCAGCTCGCGAACCAAAGCTTTCTTT.

The V call is TRBV27, the J call TRBJ2-3; D might be TRBD1 (6 bases). Germline values: CDR1 MNHEY, CDR2 SMNVEV (reference sequence). Deletions cut 5 bases from V and 0 bases from J, with 12 bases between. CDR3 length: 15 amino acids. The CDR3 DNA is TGTGCCAGCAGTCTTGGGACATCTAGCACAGATACGCAGTATTTT. Translation: CASSLGTSSTDTQYF.

CDR3 sequence reads: CASTRGGRSSYNSPLHF. CDR3 DNA sequence: TGTGCCAGCACCAGGGGTGGACGGAGCTCCTATAATTCACCCCTCCACTTT. This chain links TRBV2 with TRBJ1-6; a possible D gene is TRBD1 (6 bases). Germline V gene sequence: CDR1 SNHLY, CDR2 FYNNEI. The CDR3 has 17 amino acids. V was shortened by 7 bases and J by 0 bases, with 16 bases between the two germline ends.

This clone was detected a few times. Here the CDR3 reads CASSWASGGNQPQHF. The CDR3 coding sequence is TGTGCCAGCAGTTGGGCCTCGGGGGGCAATCAGCCCCAGCATTTT. The chain carries TRBV6-6 and TRBJ1-5; TRBD1 might be the D (5 bases). Germline lookup yields CDR1 MNHNY and CDR2 SVGAGI (reference sequence). This CDR3 is built from 15 residues. Trimming left V 4 bases short and J 2 bases short, with 12 bases between.

This clone was counted once. This chain connects TRBV7-2 to TRBJ2-3; a weak D match, TRBD2 (5 bases). Germline CDR1 SGHTA, CDR2 FQGNSA. The V gene lost 4 bases and the J gene lost 1 base, with 12 bases spanning the gap. The CDR3 runs to 15 residues. CDR3: CASSSYEGGTDTQYF. The CDR3 DNA reads as TGTGCCAGCAGCTCGTACGAGGGCGGCACAGATACGCAGTATTTT. Complete variable domain (other parts from reference TRBV7-2 and TRBJ2-3): GAGVSQSPSNKVTEKGKDVELRCDPISGHTALYWYRQSLGQGLEFLIYFQGNSAPDKSGLPSDRFSAERTGGSVSTLTIQRTQQEDSAVYLCASSSYEGGTDTQYFGPGTRLTVL.

This clone was seen a handful of times. Other DNA sequences within the sample encode an identical CDR3. This chain joins TRBV4-3 and TRBJ2-3, with D tentatively TRBD1 or TRBD2 (5 bases each). The V gene lost 3 bases and the J gene lost 3 bases, with 10 bases spanning the gap. CDR3 length equals 14 residues. The germline V gene encodes CDR1 LGHNA and CDR2 YSLEER. CDR3 nucleotides: TGCGCCAGCAGCCAGCTGGGGGTAACAGATACGCAGTATTTT. This codes for CASSQLGVTDTQYF.

The V gene is TRBV7-9, the J gene TRBJ1-2, with TRBD1 identical over 8 bases. Germline V gene lookup returns CDR1 SEHNR and CDR2 FQNEAQ (reference sequence). The CDR3 is 16 amino acids. V shed 1 base and J 1 base; nucleotides not matched to a gene: 5. CDR3: CASSLGGQEYNYGYTF. The DNA of the CDR3 is TGTGCCAGCAGCTTAGGGGGACAGGAGTATAACTATGGCTACACCTTC.

V is TRBV19 and J is TRBJ1-5, with D hard to call. The V and J ends lost 0 bases and 9 bases respectively, with 9 bases between them. Germline loops: CDR1 LNHDA, CDR2 SQIVND (reference sequence). CDR3 length equals 13 residues. The CDR3 here is CASSIDLGGPQHF. CDR3 DNA: TGTGCCAGTAGTATAGATCTGGGAGGGCCCCAGCATTTT.

The V call is TRBV7-9, the J call TRBJ1-2, with TRBD1 identical over 8 bases. Trimming cost V 5 bases and J 3 bases; bases outside gene matches: 8. CDR1 is SEHNR and CDR2 is FQNEAQ in the germline V gene (reference sequence). The CDR3 contains 15 residues. In DNA form, the CDR3 reads TGTGCCAGCAGCCCCCGCAGGGGGCAGGACTATGGCTACACCTTC. It yields the protein CASSPRRGQDYGYTF.

V gene TRBV11-2 combines with J gene TRBJ2-7; TRBD2 agrees at 7 bases. The ends lost 5 bases at V and 1 base at J; junction bases unmatched: 5. This CDR3 spans 14 amino acids. In germline, CDR1 is SGHAT, CDR2 FQNNGV. CDR3 sequence reads: CASSLADTSYEQYF. The CDR3, as DNA: TGTGCCAGCAGCCTAGCGGACACTTCCTACGAGCAGTACTTC.

The chain has TRBV7-6 and TRBJ1-1; D perhaps matches TRBD1 (5 bases). V was trimmed by 6 bases and J by 1 base, leaving 21 bases between them. This CDR3 comprises 17 residues. Germline V lookup: CDR1 SGHVS, CDR2 FNYEAQ. The CDR3 reads CASRRGGTADGNTEAFF. Written as DNA, the CDR3 is TGTGCCAGCAGGAGGGGAGGTACGGCAGACGGGAACACTGAAGCTTTCTTT.